The clone carrying this T cell receptor beta chain was observed many times. This entry belongs to a study of neurological immune-mediated disorders. PBMCs stored at -80 C, numbering 2 million, were the origin of the unsorted libraries. It was by 5'RACE with 10-nucleotide random UMIs that the cDNA was made. One entry per CDR3 protein, called by TCRdb with MiXCR from the 5' RACE reads. The sample includes 75,000 to 95,000 distinct CDR3 sequences, 17% seen only once; the top ten take 15%. The TCR sequence derives from a woman aged 40 to 55 in good health. The sample consisted of PBMCs.

The CDR3 loop reads CASSPGLAGGTDTQYF. CDR3 DNA: TGCGCCAGCAGCCCCGGACTAGCGGGGGGTACAGATACGCAGTATTTT. This chain connects TRBV4-3 to TRBJ2-3, with 14 bases lining up with TRBD2. CDR3 size: 16 residues. Germline CDR1 and CDR2: LGHNA and YSLEER. V was pared by 4 bases and J by 3 bases, with 3 bases of the junction left unmatched.